The rows below give T cell receptor beta chains drawn from one sample of a study of cytomegalovirus exposure and HLA in healthy donors. Repertoires were generated with immunoSEQ multiplex PCR, while TCRdb's copy carries only in-frame clones and drops some. The data show around 90,000 clones, roughly 85% seen once. The sequenced sample was PBMCs. The receptor set was obtained from a man aged 40-49 years in good health and CMV-seropositive. CDR3s include the opening cysteine and the closing phenylalanine or tryptophan. Each record gives: J gene, D gene, V gene, clone size, CDR3 protein, CDR3 DNA. The D gene is left open where the match is weak. The listing skips clone size in some rows; elsewhere it reads once, few, many or a size class.

J: TRBJ1-2
D: TRBD1
V: TRBV27
size: .
CDR3: CASSQRRDSYGYTF
DNA: TGTGCCAGCAGTCAAAGACGGGACAGCTATGGCTACACCTTC

J: TRBJ2-7
D: TRBD2
V: TRBV5-1
size: .
CDR3: CASRQGLAGGNVGEQYF
DNA: TGCGCCAGCAGACAAGGACTAGCGGGAGGAAACGTAGGCGAGCAGTACTTC

J: TRBJ2-2
D: .
V: TRBV9
size: .
CDR3: CASSVLPPQGGGELFF
DNA: TGTGCCAGCAGCGTTCTTCCCCCACAGGGTGGCGGGGAGCTGTTTTTT

J: TRBJ2-7
D: TRBD1
V: TRBV5-4
size: few
CDR3: CASSPTGTNEQYF
DNA: TGTGCCAGCAGCCCGACAGGGACCAACGAGCAGTACTTC

J: TRBJ2-7
D: TRBD2
V: TRBV5-1
size: .
CDR3: CASSQGLAASYEQYF
DNA: TGCGCCAGCAGCCAGGGACTAGCGGCCTCCTACGAGCAGTACTTC

J: TRBJ1-4
D: .
V: TRBV15
size: .
CDR3: CATSRGAGGYEKLFF
DNA: TGTGCCACCAGCAGAGGGGCAGGTGGTTATGAAAAACTGTTTTTT

J: TRBJ2-7
D: .
V: TRBV7-9
size: .
CDR3: CASSLGGLSYEQYF
DNA: TGTGCCAGCAGCTTGGGGGGACTCTCCTACGAGCAGTACTTC

J: TRBJ2-7
D: .
V: TRBV11-2
size: .
CDR3: CASKQGVEQYF
DNA: TGTGCCAGCAAACAAGGGGTTGAGCAGTACTTC

J: TRBJ2-1
D: TRBD2
V: TRBV5-1
size: few
CDR3: CASSYIGTSGIFNEQFF
DNA: TGCGCCAGCAGCTACATCGGGACTAGCGGGATTTTCAATGAGCAGTTCTTC

J: TRBJ2-6
D: .
V: TRBV27
size: .
CDR3: CASSFGGYGANVLTF
DNA: TGTGCCAGCAGTTTTGGGGGGTATGGGGCCAACGTCCTGACTTTC

J: TRBJ1-1
D: .
V: TRBV10-1
size: .
CDR3: CASSESGKNTEAFF
DNA: TGCGCCAGCAGTGAGTCCGGTAAGAACACTGAAGCTTTCTTT

J: TRBJ2-2
D: .
V: TRBV19
size: .
CDR3: CASSRVVSNTGELFF
DNA: TGTGCCAGTAGTAGAGTCGTGTCAAACACCGGGGAGCTGTTTTTT

J: TRBJ2-7
D: .
V: TRBV4-2
size: .
CDR3: CASSQGDNLYEQYF
DNA: TGTGCCAGCAGCCAAGGAGACAATCTCTACGAGCAGTACTTC

J: TRBJ2-7
D: .
V: TRBV18
size: .
CDR3: CASAQGGLYEQYF
DNA: TGTGCCAGCGCCCAGGGCGGCCTTTACGAGCAGTACTTC

J: TRBJ2-7
D: TRBD1
V: TRBV7-9
size: .
CDR3: CASSLAVTGVEQYF
DNA: TGTGCCAGCAGCTTAGCCGTGACAGGGGTCGAGCAGTACTTC

J: TRBJ1-4
D: .
V: TRBV6-5
size: .
CDR3: CASSSGLNEKLFF
DNA: TGTGCCAGCAGTTCTGGCCTTAATGAAAAACTGTTTTTT

J: TRBJ1-2
D: TRBD1
V: TRBV5-4
size: .
CDR3: CASSLDRGVGNYGYTF
DNA: TGTGCCAGCAGCTTGGACAGGGGGGTGGGTAACTATGGCTACACCTTC

J: TRBJ2-3
D: .
V: TRBV7-9
size: .
CDR3: CASSLGGTHRSPDTQYF
DNA: TGTGCCAGCAGCTTAGGGGGGACACACCGGAGCCCAGATACGCAGTATTTT

J: TRBJ2-1
D: TRBD2
V: TRBV19
size: .
CDR3: CASSILAGKRNEQFF
DNA: TGTGCCAGTAGTATCCTAGCGGGAAAACGCAATGAGCAGTTCTTC

J: TRBJ2-3
D: TRBD2
V: TRBV5-1
size: .
CDR3: CASSPGLAGARTDTQYF
DNA: TGCGCCAGCAGCCCTGGACTAGCGGGAGCCCGCACAGATACGCAGTATTTT

J: TRBJ1-1
D: TRBD1
V: TRBV6-1
size: few
CDR3: CASRQGENTEAFF
DNA: TGTGCCAGCAGACAGGGGGAGAACACTGAAGCTTTCTTT

J: TRBJ2-2
D: TRBD2
V: TRBV6-1
size: .
CDR3: CASSETAGVTGELFF
DNA: TGTGCCAGCAGTGAAACGGCGGGGGTTACCGGGGAGCTGTTTTTT

J: TRBJ1-6
D: TRBD1
V: TRBV6-5
size: .
CDR3: CASRPGQSGSSPLHF
DNA: TGTGCCAGCAGACCGGGACAGTCAGGGAGCTCACCCCTCCACTTT

J: TRBJ2-3
D: TRBD1
V: TRBV9
size: .
CDR3: CASSVQGAGDTQYF
DNA: TGTGCCAGCAGCGTCCAGGGGGCAGGAGATACGCAGTATTTT

J: TRBJ2-3
D: TRBD1
V: TRBV19
size: .
CDR3: CASSTDRATNTDTQYF
DNA: TGTGCCAGTAGTACAGACAGGGCCACAAACACAGATACGCAGTATTTT

J: TRBJ2-7
D: TRBD2
V: TRBV7-3
size: once
CDR3: CASSLTYVTSGGGSYEQYF
DNA: TGTGCCAGCAGCTTAACGTATGTGACTAGCGGGGGAGGCTCCTACGAGCAGTACTTC

J: TRBJ2-7
D: TRBD2
V: TRBV27
size: .
CDR3: CASSLYGRESYEQYF
DNA: TGTGCCAGCAGTTTATACGGGCGGGAGTCCTACGAGCAGTACTTC

J: TRBJ2-3
D: .
V: TRBV5-8
size: .
CDR3: CASSLGQSADTQYF
DNA: TGTGCCAGCAGCTTGGGACAGAGTGCAGATACGCAGTATTTT

J: TRBJ2-5
D: TRBD2
V: TRBV5-1
size: .
CDR3: CASSLAGKQETQYF
DNA: TGCGCCAGCAGCTTAGCGGGGAAACAAGAGACCCAGTACTTC

J: TRBJ1-6
D: TRBD1
V: TRBV19
size: .
CDR3: CASSTDRVSYNSPLHF
DNA: TGTGCCAGTAGTACTGACAGGGTGTCCTATAATTCACCCCTCCACTTT

J: TRBJ1-2
D: TRBD1
V: TRBV5-6
size: .
CDR3: CASTIWGQGGYTF
DNA: TGTGCCAGTACAATCTGGGGACAGGGCGGCTACACCTTC

J: TRBJ1-6
D: TRBD1
V: TRBV23-1
size: .
CDR3: CASSQYATTGIVQSPLHF
DNA: TGCGCCAGCAGTCAATACGCGACGACAGGGATCGTTCAATCACCCCTCCACTTT

J: TRBJ2-7
D: TRBD1
V: TRBV19
size: .
CDR3: CASRPWGKTGGEQYF
DNA: TGTGCCAGTAGACCATGGGGGAAGACAGGGGGCGAGCAGTACTTC

J: TRBJ2-7
D: .
V: TRBV4-2
size: once
CDR3: CASSQDRGTRVYEQYF
DNA: TGTGCCAGCAGCCAAGATAGGGGGACGCGGGTCTACGAGCAGTACTTC

J: TRBJ1-6
D: TRBD1
V: TRBV28
size: once
CDR3: CASSNRQGGSPLHF
DNA: TGTGCCAGCAGCAATAGACAGGGCGGATCACCCCTCCACTTT

J: TRBJ1-1
D: TRBD1
V: TRBV19
size: .
CDR3: CASSGQGVGAEAFF
DNA: TGTGCCAGTAGTGGTCAGGGGGTGGGCGCTGAAGCTTTCTTT